This T cell receptor beta chain originates from a study of shared clonotypes between healthy human individuals. Original methodology: ImmunoSEQ junction-only sequences lacked quality scores, so their filtering differed. TCRdb's table, derived via immunoSEQ multiplex PCR, lists solely in-frame clones and lacks some. Clone size and V and J calls were adopted from that table, with D and trimming inferred from the DNA. The table has fewer than 600,000 clones, more than 75% seen once; the top ten hold roughly 13%. The donor population consisted of healthy HIV-negative adults with no recent acute infections or vaccinations. Each unsorted sample relied on roughly 90 million PBMCs as its source of genomic DNA. V shed 0 bases and J 8 bases; nucleotides not matched to a gene: 9. This CDR3 region has 17 residues. Germline V lookup: CDR1 KGHSH, CDR2 LQKENI.

This chain links TRBV18 with TRBJ2-1; 11 bases map to TRBD2. Sequencing was performed on PBMCs. The TCR sequence derives from a middle-aged woman in good health. Some clones in this sample may be carry-over from other donors' samples. Here the CDR3 DNA reads TGTGCCAGCTCACCACCTACGTCACTAGCGGGAGTATATGAGCAGTTCTTC. Translating it yields CASSPPTSLAGVYEQFF.